The 21 T cell receptor beta chains listed next were all sequenced from one sample in a study of blood T cell repertoires in COVID-19. Produced via immunoSEQ multiplex PCR; TCRdb's table is partial and in-frame only. The sample contains 84,000 or so clones, approximately 86% of which appear only once. Material: peripheral blood. These receptors originate from a woman in her 70s with active or convalescent COVID-19.

J is TRBJ2-4 and V is TRBV2; 8 bases agree with TRBD1. The germline CDR1 and CDR2 sequences are SNHLY and FYNNEI. The CDR3 totals 12 residues. J gave up 7 bases and V 7 bases, and 3 bases lay outside the gene matches. The CDR3 reads CASTWTGNIQYF. The CDR3 nucleotides are TGTGCCAGCACCTGGACAGGGAACATTCAGTACTTC.

In nucleotides, the CDR3 is TGTGCCAGCAGTGAAGAGGACAGGGTCAAGCCCCAGCATTTT. Translation: CASSEEDRVKPQHF. V usage is TRBV2 and J usage is TRBJ1-5; the match to TRBD1 covers 8 bases. The V gene end was trimmed by 1 base and the J gene end by 8 bases; junction bases not matched to a gene: 4. This CDR3 is 14 amino acids long. Germline CDR1 reads SNHLY; CDR2 reads FYNNEI.

The chain recombines TRBV7-9 with TRBJ1-1; D call uncertain. Germline CDR1 reads SEHNR; CDR2 reads FQNEAQ (reference sequence). There are 14 residues in the CDR3. Trimming took off 2 bases at V and 0 bases at J, with 7 bases between the two ends. The CDR3 reads CASSLTTVNTEAFF. CDR3 sequence (DNA): TGTGCCAGCAGCTTAACCACGGTGAACACTGAAGCTTTCTTT.

J is TRBJ2-5 and V is TRBV24-1; 9 bases match TRBD1. J gave up 5 bases and V 4 bases, and 7 bases lay outside the gene matches. The CDR3 has 15 amino acids. CDR1 and CDR2 (germline): KGHDR, SFDVKD. The CDR3, as DNA: TGTGCCACCAGTGAGACCGGGACAGGGTCGGAGACCCAGTACTTC. It translates to CATSETGTGSETQYF.

This clone was detected once. CDR3 loop: CASSPRQGAEAFF. CDR3 nucleotide sequence: TGTGCCAGCAGCCCGCGACAGGGCGCTGAAGCTTTCTTT. The V and J genes are TRBV5-4 and TRBJ1-1, with 7 bases fitting TRBD1. Unmatched junction bases numbered 6, after V lost 4 bases and J lost 6 bases. Germline CDR1 SGHNT, CDR2 YYREEE (reference sequence). The length of the CDR3 is 13 residues.

This clone was detected only once. The V call is TRBV10-3, the J call TRBJ1-5; D ambiguous. The CDR3 extends over 14 amino acids. Germline-derived CDR1 and CDR2 are ENHRY and SYGVKD. V lost 4 bases and J 2 bases, leaving 9 bases between the germline ends. The CDR3 region has the DNA TGTGCCATCAGTGGAGACTGGGGCAATCAGCCCCAGCATTTT. Amino acids: CAISGDWGNQPQHF.

The CDR3 DNA reads TGTGCCAGCTCGGGGAATAACTATGGCTACACCTTC. Translated: CASSGNNYGYTF. The chain carries TRBV19 and TRBJ1-2; D is unclear. The CDR3 consists of 12 residues. V lost 9 bases and J lost 1, with 9 bases in between. The V gene's germline CDR1 is LNHDA and CDR2 SQIVND (reference sequence). Combining the CDR3 with reference TRBV19 and TRBJ1-2 gives the whole variable domain DGGITQSPKYLFRKEGQNVTLSCEQNLNHDAMYWYRQDPGQGLRLIYYSQIVNDFQKGDIAEGYSVSREKKESFPLTVTSAQKNPTAFYLCASSGNNYGYTFGSGTRLTVV.

J is TRBJ2-6 and V is TRBV3-1 (or the pseudogene TRBV3-2); D remains unclear. Germline lookup yields CDR1 LGHDT and CDR2 YNNKEL (reference sequence). V was cut by 1 base and J by 12 bases, with 7 bases left in between. The CDR3 is 12 residues long. The CDR3 loop reads CASSQVESVLTF. CDR3 coding DNA: TGTGCCAGCAGCCAAGTGGAGTCCGTCCTGACTTTC.

The V and J genes are TRBV30 and TRBJ2-7; D may be TRBD1 (6 bases). Germline V gene sequence: CDR1 GTSNPN, CDR2 SVGIG (reference sequence). V was shortened by 1 base and J by 12 bases, with 25 bases between the two germline ends. The CDR3 is 15 amino acids. DNA for the CDR3: TGTGCCTGGAGTGCCCAGTGGGGGCCTTTCGGTTGGCGGTACTTC. It translates to CAWSAQWGPFGWRYF.

The V call is TRBV6-2 or TRBV6-3, the J call TRBJ2-1, with 11 bases aligning to TRBD2. The germline gives CDR1 MNHEY, CDR2 SVGEGT. CDR3 length: 15 residues. V lost 4 bases, J lost 9 bases, and 8 bases stayed unmatched. CDR3 coding DNA: TGTGCCAGCAGTTTTAGCGGGGGGGCCCTCGGTGAGCAGTTCTTC. This gives the protein CASSFSGGALGEQFF.

The chain couples TRBV29-1 to TRBJ2-7, with D possibly being TRBD1 (6 bases). V gave up 7 bases and J gave up 1 base, with 11 bases separating them. The CDR3 loop spans 12 amino acids. In germline, CDR1 is SQVTM, CDR2 ANQGSEA. The CDR3 DNA sequence: TGCAGCGCCGGGACATCTTCCTACGAGCAGTACTTC. Translation gives CSAGTSSYEQYF.

This sequence joins TRBV6-5 and TRBJ1-6; TRBD1 matches 7 bases. CDR3 size: 14 residues. Looked up from germline, CDR1 is MNHEY and CDR2 is SVGAGI. V dropped 10 bases and J dropped 3; count of bases not matched to a gene: 6. CDR3 region: CATGTANYNSPLHF. DNA of the CDR3: TGTGCCACCGGGACAGCCAACTATAATTCACCCCTCCACTTT.

The V call is TRBV18, the J call TRBJ1-5; the match to TRBD1 covers 7 bases. The CDR3 is 17 residues long. CDR1 is KGHSH, CDR2 LQKENI, per germline. V dropped 4 bases and J dropped 3; count of bases not matched to a gene: 12. The CDR3, as DNA: TGTGCCAGCTCACGCGTCTGGGAGACAGGGAACAATCAGCCCCAGCATTTT. This codes for CASSRVWETGNNQPQHF.

The chain links TRBV27 to TRBJ2-2; 15 bases line up with TRBD2. V shed 6 bases, J shed 0 bases, and the junction held 14 bases outside the gene matches. Germline V lookup: CDR1 MNHEY, CDR2 SMNVEV (reference sequence). This CDR3 comprises 21 residues. CDR3 DNA sequence: TGTGCCAGCAGCCCGGTTGGACTAGCGGGGGGGCCGGTGGCGAACACCGGGGAGCTGTTTTTT. This sequence encodes CASSPVGLAGGPVANTGELFF.

V gene TRBV19 combines with J gene TRBJ2-1, with 10 bases identical to TRBD1. The J segment lost 6 bases and the V segment lost 4 bases, leaving 3 bases of the junction unmatched. Germline assignment: CDR1 LNHDA and CDR2 SQIVND (reference sequence). The CDR3 runs to 14 residues. The DNA of the CDR3 is TGTGCCAGTAGTAGGGGACAGGGGATCAATGAGCAGTTCTTC. Its translation: CASSRGQGINEQFF.

The chain couples TRBV5-1 to TRBJ1-2; D might be TRBD1 (5 bases). There are 16 residues in the CDR3. The germline gives CDR1 SGHRS, CDR2 YFSETQ. Trimming removed 0 bases from V and 4 bases from J, with 16 bases in between. CDR3 amino acids: CASSLASGSGGYGYTF. The CDR3 DNA sequence: TGCGCCAGCAGCTTGGCCTCGGGATCGGGGGGCTATGGCTACACCTTC.

The rearrangement links TRBV11-2 to TRBJ2-4; possibly TRBD1 for D (5 bases). CDR3 length: 16 amino acids. Germline loops: CDR1 SGHAT, CDR2 FQNNGV. Trimming removed 1 base at V and 2 bases at J, with 12 bases between. CDR3 loop: CASSLGQLLTKNIQYF. As DNA, the CDR3 is TGTGCCAGCAGCTTAGGACAGCTCCTAACCAAAAACATTCAGTACTTC.

This sequence joins TRBV5-4 and TRBJ1-1; D might be TRBD1 (5 bases). Trimming took off 4 bases at V and 0 bases at J, with 13 bases between the two ends. CDR3 length: 15 residues. The V gene's germline CDR1 is SGHNT and CDR2 YYREEE (reference sequence). CDR3 residues: CASSPHGGLNTEAFF. The CDR3 DNA reads TGTGCCAGCAGCCCGCACGGGGGATTGAACACTGAAGCTTTCTTT.

This chain connects TRBV6-6 to TRBJ2-1; TRBD2 matches at 8 bases. CDR1 and CDR2 from the germline V gene are MNHNY and SVGAGI (reference sequence). J gave up 0 bases and V 4 bases, and 2 bases lay outside the gene matches. The CDR3 covers 15 residues. The CDR3 is CASSSGTSSYNEQFF. The CDR3 DNA reads as TGTGCCAGCAGTTCCGGGACTAGCTCCTACAATGAGCAGTTCTTC.

The V and J genes are TRBV24-1 and TRBJ2-1, with D hard to call. Germline V gene lookup returns CDR1 KGHDR and CDR2 SFDVKD. This CDR3 has 15 residues. V was pared by 3 bases and J by 8 bases, with 16 bases between. The CDR3, as DNA: TGTGCCACCAGTGATCCACTCCGCCCCTTAGATGAGCAGTTCTTC. It yields the protein CATSDPLRPLDEQFF.

This chain connects TRBV6-2 or TRBV6-3 to TRBJ1-2; D might be TRBD1 (6 bases). The V end was cut by 2 bases, the J end by 0 bases, with 10 bases between. Germline-derived CDR1 and CDR2 are MNHEY and SVGEGT. The CDR3 runs 15 residues. CDR3: CASSYRGGTNYGYTF. CDR3 DNA: TGTGCCAGCAGTTACAGAGGGGGTACTAACTATGGCTACACCTTC.